One sample yielded the 26 T cell receptor beta chains listed below, sequenced in a study of control samples from healthy donors and cancer patients. Some clones are missing from TCRdb's copy, which holds only in-frame ones; the method was immunoSEQ multiplex PCR. The table shows about 190,000 clones, with approximately 92% occurring only once. Sequencing used blood. The receptor source for this set is a man aged 18 to 35 in good health.

On this clone: This may come from a read error, since a much larger clone is one base off. The DNA for the CDR3 is TGTGCCAGCAGCTTCGGGCGGAAAAATTCACCCCTCCACTTT. Translated, it gives CASSFGRKNSPLHF. The chain links TRBV5-6 to TRBJ1-6, with no clear D. Trimming took 2 bases from V and 7 from J, leaving 10 bases between them. From germline, CDR1 is SGHDT and CDR2 YYEEEE. The CDR3 is 14 residues long.

The chain joins TRBV7-9 to TRBJ1-1; D not resolved. Trimming shortened V by 1 base and J by 11 bases, and 11 bases separated the two germline ends. The CDR3 is 12 residues long. Per germline, CDR1 SEHNR and CDR2 FQNEAQ (reference sequence). For the CDR3, the DNA is TGTGCCAGCAGCTTAGAAGGGAGTCTGGCTTTCTTT. Translated: CASSLEGSLAFF.

The chain carries TRBV21-1 and TRBJ2-7. TRBV21-1 is reported as a pseudogene. CDR3 size: 16 residues. Written as DNA, the CDR3 is TGTGCCAGCAGCGAAAAGCAGCCCATGGGGTTAGGCGAGCAGTACTTC. Residues: CASSEKQPMGLGEQYF.

This clone has just one count. The chain carries TRBV12-3 or TRBV12-4 and TRBJ1-2; unclear D gene. This CDR3 region has 12 residues. V dropped 6 bases and J dropped 5 bases, with 10 bases sitting between them. This chain's CDR3 is CASRFGPYGYTF. The CDR3 DNA sequence: TGTGCCAGCAGGTTTGGCCCGTATGGCTACACCTTC.

The chain couples TRBV5-1 to TRBJ2-2; maybe TRBD1 (6 bases). The CDR3 runs 14 residues. V shed 0 bases and J shed 6 bases, with 9 bases lying between them. CDR1 is SGHRS, CDR2 YFSETQ, per germline. The CDR3 coding sequence is TGCGCCAGCAGCTTGGGGGGGCGCGCCGGGGAGCTGTTTTTT. Translating it yields CASSLGGRAGELFF.

The chain has TRBV10-3 and TRBJ2-1; maybe TRBD1 (6 bases). The CDR3 contains 13 residues. V lost 0 bases and J lost 9, with 9 bases in between. CDR1 and CDR2 (germline): ENHRY, SYGVKD. Written as DNA, the CDR3 is TGTGCCATCAGTGAGTCGCAGGGGATTGAGCAGTTCTTC. Translated: CAISESQGIEQFF.

The V call is TRBV29-1, the J call TRBJ2-1, with TRBD1 identical over 9 bases. The germline CDR1 and CDR2 sequences are SQVTM and ANQGSEA. The CDR3 extends over 15 amino acids. Unmatched junction bases numbered 6, after V lost 6 bases and J lost 0 bases. The CDR3, as DNA: TGCAGCGTACGACAGGGGGTAAACTCCTACAATGAGCAGTTCTTC. Its translation is CSVRQGVNSYNEQFF.

This clone was seen just once. CDR3 coding DNA: TGTGCCAGCAGCCCCCAAGGGGGCGCGTCTAACTATGGCTACACCTTC. This gives the protein CASSPQGGASNYGYTF. The chain recombines TRBV14 with TRBJ1-2, with 7 nucleotides matching TRBD1. Germline loops: CDR1 SGHDN, CDR2 FVKESK. CDR3 size: 16 residues. J gave up 0 bases and V 4 bases, and 8 bases lay outside the gene matches.

The rearrangement joins TRBV28 to TRBJ1-2, with 7 bases that match TRBD1. The CDR3 spans 12 residues. V lost 5 bases and J lost 6; bases outside the gene matches: 3. Germline V gives CDR1 MDHEN, CDR2 SYDVKM. For the CDR3, the DNA is TGTGCCAGCAGTGGGACAGCTGATGGCTACACCTTC. Translated, it gives CASSGTADGYTF.

This chain uses TRBV20-1 with TRBJ1-1; D remains unclear. Germline V gives CDR1 DFQATT, CDR2 SNEGSKA (reference sequence). This CDR3 region has 11 residues. The CDR3 sequence: CKGPENTEAFF. CDR3 nucleotides: TGCAAAGGACCGGAGAACACTGAAGCTTTCTTT.

This clone was seen just once. V usage is TRBV7-2 and J usage is TRBJ2-1; D is unresolved. Germline-derived CDR1 and CDR2 are SGHTA and FQGNSA. There are 12 residues in the CDR3. Trimming took 2 bases from V and 9 from J, leaving 8 bases between them. The CDR3 loop is CASSLRAGEQFF. The DNA of the CDR3 is TGTGCCAGCAGCTTAAGAGCCGGTGAGCAGTTCTTC.

The genes are TRBV28 and TRBJ2-3; D not resolved. The V end lost 5 bases, the J end lost 7 bases, and 10 bases lay between the germline ends. The CDR3 totals 12 residues. Germline-derived CDR1 and CDR2 are MDHEN and SYDVKM. The CDR3 here is CASSVLGYTQYF. CDR3 nucleotide sequence: TGTGCCAGCAGTGTCCTGGGCTATACGCAGTATTTT.

The rearrangement uses TRBV19 and TRBJ2-1; no clear D. The CDR3 is made up of 15 amino acids. Per the germline V gene, CDR1 is LNHDA and CDR2 is SQIVND (reference sequence). V was cut by 7 bases and J by 0 bases, with 13 bases left in between. The CDR3 nucleotides read TGTGCCAGTACCCTCTATTTTAGCTCCTACAATGAGCAGTTCTTC. Protein product: CASTLYFSSYNEQFF.

This clone was picked up one time. The CDR3 is CASSVGGTYNEQFF. The CDR3 DNA is TGTGCCAGCAGCGTAGGCGGGACCTACAATGAGCAGTTCTTC. The rearrangement joins TRBV6-5 to TRBJ2-1; TRBD2 might be the D (6 bases). The CDR3 is 14 residues long. The V and J ends lost 6 bases and 2 bases respectively, with 11 bases between them. Germline V lookup: CDR1 MNHEY, CDR2 SVGAGI.

This chain joins TRBV3-1 (or the pseudogene TRBV3-2) and TRBJ2-7; D uncertain. CDR1 and CDR2 (germline): LGHDT, YNNKEL (reference sequence). The CDR3 length is 12 residues. Trimming stripped 4 bases from V and 1 base from J, with 5 bases between. CDR3 sequence (DNA): TGTGCCAGCAGCCCTCTTTCCTACGAGCAGTACTTC. Translation: CASSPLSYEQYF.

The chain carries TRBV5-6 and TRBJ1-5; tentatively, D is TRBD1 (6 bases). From germline, CDR1 is SGHDT and CDR2 YYEEEE. The CDR3 runs 17 residues. The V gene lost 3 bases and the J gene lost 3 bases, with 19 bases spanning the gap. This chain's CDR3 is CASSSGRGARDNQPQHF. The DNA of the CDR3 is TGTGCCAGCAGCTCAGGGAGGGGGGCGAGGGACAATCAGCCCCAGCATTTT.

The J gene is TRBJ2-7, the V gene TRBV7-2, with D possibly matching TRBD2 (6 bases). CDR3 size: 15 residues. The V end lost 8 bases, the J end lost 2 bases, and 19 bases lay between the germline ends. The germline CDR1 and CDR2 sequences are SGHTA and FQGNSA. In DNA form, the CDR3 reads TGTGCCAGCGCTCCCGGGGACTCTAATACCTACGAGCAGTACTTC. Translation gives CASAPGDSNTYEQYF.

This clone was counted a few times. This chain links TRBV21-1 with TRBJ2-7; no DNA check was done on the table's D call, TRBD1. TRBV21-1 is a listed pseudogene. The CDR3 has 12 residues. The CDR3 loop reads CATPDKLYEQYF. As DNA, the CDR3 is TGTGCCACCCCGGACAAGTTATACGAGCAGTACTTC.

This chain connects TRBV6-5 to TRBJ2-7; TRBD1 matches at 8 bases. V trimming: 6 bases; J trimming: 1 base; junction bases outside the gene matches: 5. The CDR3 length is 14 residues. Germline CDR1 MNHEY, CDR2 SVGAGI. The CDR3 protein is CASSKQGGSYEQYF. CDR3 coding DNA: TGTGCCAGCAGCAAACAGGGGGGATCCTACGAGCAGTACTTC.

The V call is TRBV5-4, the J call TRBJ2-2; unclear D gene. Trimming pared 4 bases from V and 0 bases from J, leaving 13 bases between. Germline loops: CDR1 SGHNT, CDR2 YYREEE (reference sequence). The CDR3 sequence is 16 residues long. The CDR3 DNA follows: TGTGCCAGCAGCCCCTACTACGTCTCGAACACCGGGGAGCTGTTTTTT. Its protein is CASSPYYVSNTGELFF. The full variable domain, its missing parts supplied by reference TRBV5-4 and TRBJ2-2, is ETGVTQSPTHLIKTRGQQVTLRCSSQSGHNTVSWYQQALGQGPQFIFQYYREEENGRGNFPPRFSGLQFPNYSSELNVNALELDDSALYLCASSPYYVSNTGELFFGEGSRLTVL.

The rearrangement uses TRBV5-6 and TRBJ1-4; D call uncertain. This CDR3 contains 15 residues. The ends were cut back, 2 bases at V and 7 bases at J, with 15 bases in the middle. CDR1 and CDR2 from the germline V gene are SGHDT and YYEEEE. CDR3 amino acids: CASSFRGREAEKLFF. Here the CDR3 DNA reads TGTGCCAGCAGCTTCCGGGGTAGGGAGGCTGAAAAACTGTTTTTT.

The chain combines TRBV6-1 with TRBJ2-3; D might be TRBD1 (5 bases). Germline CDR1 is MNHNS and CDR2 is SASEGT. Deletions cut 2 bases from V and 2 bases from J, with 17 bases between. The length of the CDR3 is 17 residues. As DNA, the CDR3 is TGTGCCAGCAGTGAAATCTTAGGGGCGGCCCCCACAGATACGCAGTATTTT. Translating it yields CASSEILGAAPTDTQYF.

The chain employs TRBV15 and TRBJ2-1; the match to TRBD2 covers 12 bases. V shed 0 bases and J 8 bases; nucleotides not matched to a gene: 5. Germline V gene lookup returns CDR1 LNHNV and CDR2 YYDKDF (reference sequence). The CDR3 has 16 amino acids. The CDR3 coding sequence is TGTGCCACCAGCAGAGATCAGACTAGCGGGGGTGATGAGCAGTTCTTC. Translation: CATSRDQTSGGDEQFF. Full variable domain (outside the CDR3, taken from reference TRBV15 and TRBJ2-1): DAMVIQNPRYQVTQFGKPVTLSCSQTLNHNVMYWYQQKSSQAPKLLFHYYDKDFNNEADTPDNFQSRRPNTSFCFLDIRSPGLGDTAMYLCATSRDQTSGGDEQFFGPGTRLTVL.

This sequence joins TRBV5-8 and TRBJ2-2; D call uncertain. CDR1 and CDR2 (germline): SGHTS, YDEGEE. This CDR3 is built from 16 residues. Trimming took 0 bases from V and 5 from J, leaving 14 bases between them. The CDR3 nucleotides read TGTGCCAGCAGCTTGGGTGACGGAGTGAGGACCGGGGAGCTGTTTTTT. Protein sequence: CASSLGDGVRTGELFF.

V gene TRBV7-8 combines with J gene TRBJ2-7, with D perhaps matching TRBD2 (6 bases). The germline gives CDR1 SGHVS, CDR2 FQNEAQ. The CDR3 totals 14 residues. V was shortened by 5 bases and J by 3 bases, with 14 bases between the two germline ends. DNA of the CDR3: TGTGCCAGCAGCCGGGGGACTGAAAGCTACGAGCAGTACTTC. As protein: CASSRGTESYEQYF.

Details on this clone: Other nucleotide sequences from this sample produce the same CDR3. J is TRBJ2-4 and V is TRBV18; D gene unclear. The CDR3 spans 13 residues. V was pared by 1 base and J by 0 bases, with 1 base between. CDR1 and CDR2 (germline): KGHSH, LQKENI. In DNA, the CDR3 is TGTGCCAGCTCACCACTAGCCAAAAACATTCAGTACTTC. Residues: CASSPLAKNIQYF.